These 25 T cell receptor beta chains were all obtained from the same sample, sequenced in a study of T cells in Graves' hyperthyroidism and ophthalmopathy. What was amplified from RNA transcripts were TCR beta CDR3 regions. The HTBI primer set drove a first-round RT-PCR of the TCR CDR3. TCRdb reanalysed the multiplex PCR reads using MiXCR and keeps one entry per CDR3 protein. The table lists fewer than 550,000 distinct CDR3 sequences, approximately 15% of them singletons. Sample: blood. Receptors were obtained from a young woman with Graves' hyperthyroidism.

This clonotype appeared many times. The chain uses TRBV7-8 and TRBJ2-5; 8 bases fit TRBD2. The CDR3 spans 14 residues. Germline values: CDR1 SGHVS, CDR2 FQNEAQ. With V trimmed by 1 base and J by 5 bases, 3 bases remained unmatched. CDR3 DNA sequence: TGTGCCAGCAGCTTAGATGGCGGGGGGGAGACCCAGTACTTC. Amino acids: CASSLDGGGETQYF. The full variable domain, with the rest looked up from reference TRBV7-8 and TRBJ2-5, is GAGVSQSPRYKVAKRGQDVALRCDPISGHVSLFWYQQALGQGPEFLTYFQNEAQLDKSGLPSDRFFAERPEGSVSTLKIQRTQQEDSAVYLCASSLDGGGETQYFGPGTRLLVL.

There are many counts of this clonotype. This chain uses TRBV28 with TRBJ1-2; D gene unclear. Per germline, CDR1 MDHEN and CDR2 SYDVKM. This CDR3 is 13 amino acids long. V lost 5 bases, J lost 8 bases, and 15 bases lay in between. CDR3 sequence (DNA): TGTGCCAGCAGTCTTCCGAGGTGGGAAGGCTACACCTTC. Encoded protein: CASSLPRWEGYTF.

The table lists this clonotype with a few counts. V usage is TRBV9 and J usage is TRBJ1-2; no clear D. The germline gives CDR1 SGDLS, CDR2 YYNGEE. This CDR3 has 15 amino acids. V gave up 2 bases and J gave up 0 bases, with 11 bases separating them. CDR3 region: CASSVGRGTNYGYTF. The CDR3 DNA reads as TGTGCCAGCAGCGTTGGCAGAGGGACTAACTATGGCTACACCTTC.

This clonotype was observed many times. The chain joins TRBV2 to TRBJ2-7; 8 nucleotides match TRBD1. The CDR3 extends over 12 amino acids. The junction had 3 bases not matched to a gene; V was cut back by 4 bases and J by 7 bases. The V gene's germline CDR1 is SNHLY and CDR2 FYNNEI. This CDR3 is CASSVDRAEQYF. The CDR3 bases are TGTGCCAGCAGTGTGGACAGGGCGGAGCAGTACTTC.

A few counts support this clonotype. CDR3 sequence reads: CASSPQGANRGYTF. As DNA, the CDR3 is TGTGCCAGCAGTCCACAGGGGGCGAATCGGGGCTACACCTTC. The chain recombines TRBV6-1 with TRBJ1-2; 9 bases fit TRBD1. This CDR3 contains 14 residues. Germline V gene data show CDR1 as MNHNS and CDR2 as SASEGT. Trimming cost V 5 bases and J 8 bases; bases outside gene matches: 9.

A word on this clonotype: This may come from a read error, since a much larger clone is one base off. The CDR3 DNA sequence: TGTGCCAGCAGCCTGGGGACCTACGGAAACACCATATATTTT. The encoded protein is CASSLGTYGNTIYF. The rearrangement links TRBV3-1 to TRBJ1-3, with D possibly matching TRBD1 (5 bases). This CDR3 region has 14 residues. The V end was cut by 4 bases, the J end by 4 bases, with 11 bases between. The germline V gene has CDR1 LGHDT and CDR2 YNNKEL (reference sequence).

This clonotype was picked up many times. This chain connects TRBV12-3 or TRBV12-4 to TRBJ1-4, with D unclear. The CDR3 is made up of 13 amino acids. V was shortened by 6 bases and J by 8 bases, with 13 bases between the two germline ends. CDR3 amino acids: CASSSDPREKLFF. CDR3 bases: TGTGCCAGCAGCTCGGACCCCAGGGAAAAACTGTTTTTT.

The gene calls are TRBV4-1 and TRBJ2-7; tentative D call: TRBD1 (6 bases). V lost 4 bases and J 0 bases, leaving 13 bases between the germline ends. Germline CDR1 and CDR2: MGHRA and YSYEKL. The CDR3 covers 15 residues. DNA of the CDR3: TGCGCCAGCAGCCGAGGGGACACCAGCTCCTACGAGCAGTACTTC. This translates into CASSRGDTSSYEQYF.

Here the CDR3 DNA reads TGTGCCAGCACCCCCTTAGCGGGAGGTCTCTCCTACGAGCAGTTCTTC. Protein: CASTPLAGGLSYEQFF. The chain employs TRBV6-2 or TRBV6-3 and TRBJ2-7; 10 nucleotides align to TRBD2. Judging by the DNA end, TRBJ2-1 fits better; the J call may be wrong. From germline, CDR1 is MNHEY and CDR2 SVGEGT. The CDR3 extends over 16 amino acids.

This clonotype was counted at least ten times. The V gene is TRBV13, the J gene TRBJ2-7; TRBD2 might be the D (5 bases). Germline CDR1 is PRHDT and CDR2 is FYEKMQ (reference sequence). The CDR3 spans 14 residues. Trimming cost V 0 bases and J 7 bases, with 13 bases left between them. In DNA, the CDR3 is TGTGCCAGCAGCTTAGGGACTACGGTGGGGGAGCAGTACTTC. Its translation is CASSLGTTVGEQYF.

This sequence joins TRBV5-1 and TRBJ2-2; a weak D match, TRBD1 (6 bases). V dropped 0 bases and J dropped 4 bases, with 16 bases sitting between them. The germline CDR1 and CDR2 sequences are SGHRS and YFSETQ. The CDR3 totals 17 residues. The CDR3 spells CASSLVDRSIFTGELFF. CDR3 nucleotide sequence: TGCGCCAGCAGCTTGGTCGACAGGTCGATTTTCACCGGGGAGCTGTTTTTT. Using reference TRBV5-1 and TRBJ2-2 for the parts outside the CDR3, the full variable domain is KAGVTQTPRYLIKTRGQQVTLSCSPISGHRSVSWYQQTPGQGLQFLFEYFSETQRNKGNFPGRFSGRQFSNSRSEMNVSTLELGDSALYLCASSLVDRSIFTGELFFGEGSRLTVL.

Only a few counts were recorded for this clonotype. The V gene is TRBV19, the J gene TRBJ2-4; perhaps TRBD1 as D (6 bases). Trimming removed 3 bases at V and 10 bases at J, with 19 bases between. The CDR3 is made up of 15 amino acids. Germline values: CDR1 LNHDA, CDR2 SQIVND (reference sequence). CDR3 protein: CASSMADRTRGIQYF. For the CDR3, the DNA is TGTGCCAGTAGTATGGCCGACAGGACCCGCGGGATTCAGTACTTC.

In this sample, this clonotype turned up a few times. This chain uses TRBV19 with TRBJ1-2; 7 bases are shared with TRBD1. Trimming removed 10 bases from V and 2 bases from J; junction bases left unmatched: 10. The germline V gene has CDR1 LNHDA and CDR2 SQIVND (reference sequence). The CDR3 has 14 amino acids. In DNA form, the CDR3 reads TGTGCCACCAAGGGGGACAGTAGGAACTATGGCTACACCTTC. Protein sequence: CATKGDSRNYGYTF.

This clonotype was recorded many times. The V gene is TRBV27, the J gene TRBJ1-2; unclear D gene. This CDR3 has 15 residues. Germline lookup yields CDR1 MNHEY and CDR2 SMNVEV (reference sequence). Trimming shortened V by 4 bases and J by 0 bases, and 12 bases separated the two germline ends. CDR3 sequence: CASSSGYAANYGYTF. CDR3 nucleotide sequence: TGTGCCAGCAGTTCCGGCTACGCAGCTAACTATGGCTACACCTTC.

This clonotype was detected many times. The CDR3 reads CASSVGTSGGYNEQFF. The CDR3 DNA sequence: TGTGCCAGCAGCGTGGGGACTAGCGGGGGGTACAATGAGCAGTTCTTC. The V and J genes are TRBV9 and TRBJ2-1; 15 nucleotides align to TRBD2. This CDR3 has 16 amino acids. The germline gives CDR1 SGDLS, CDR2 YYNGEE. With 2 bases clipped from V and 4 bases from J, the junction kept 1 base outside the gene matches.

This clonotype was picked up many times. V usage is TRBV30 and J usage is TRBJ2-3, with 7 bases matching TRBD1. The CDR3 consists of 15 residues. Germline CDR1 GTSNPN, CDR2 SVGIG (reference sequence). V shed 8 bases and J 6 bases; nucleotides not matched to a gene: 17. This chain's CDR3 is CAGKTQGESWDTQYF. The CDR3 bases are TGTGCCGGGAAAACTCAGGGGGAGTCGTGGGATACGCAGTATTTT.

This clonotype occurred many times. V gene TRBV7-8 combines with J gene TRBJ2-3; 14 bases fit TRBD2. Germline trimming cut 5 bases from V and 3 bases from J; bases unmatched to any gene: 7. CDR1 and CDR2 (germline): SGHVS, FQNEAQ. This CDR3 is built from 17 residues. The CDR3 DNA reads as TGTGCCAGCAGCGGGCGACTAGCGGGGGGGCCAACAGATACGCAGTATTTT. It specifies CASSGRLAGGPTDTQYF.

This clonotype occurred many times. The V call is TRBV20-1, the J call TRBJ1-2, with 7 bases matching TRBD1. Germline CDR1 reads DFQATT; CDR2 reads SNEGSKA (reference sequence). The CDR3 is 12 residues long. Trimming cost V 5 bases and J 8 bases; bases outside gene matches: 8. This chain's CDR3 is CSAQTGYHGYTF. In DNA form, the CDR3 reads TGCAGTGCTCAGACAGGGTATCACGGCTACACCTTC.

This clonotype was seen repeatedly, ten times or more. The V gene is TRBV18, the J gene TRBJ1-1, with D unresolved. In germline, CDR1 is KGHSH, CDR2 LQKENI. V lost 3 bases to trimming and J lost 7 bases, with 6 bases between them. The CDR3 length is 11 residues. As DNA, the CDR3 is TGTGCCAGCTCACCTGAGAGTGAAGCTTTCTTT. It translates to CASSPESEAFF.

This clonotype was picked up many times. The chain combines TRBV30 with TRBJ1-2; 9 bases fit TRBD1. The V segment lost 1 base and the J segment 6 bases; nucleotides outside the gene matches: 0. Germline values: CDR1 GTSNPN, CDR2 SVGIG (reference sequence). The CDR3 loop spans 12 amino acids. The CDR3 reads CAWSGQGDGYTF. CDR3 DNA sequence: TGTGCCTGGAGTGGACAGGGGGATGGCTACACCTTC.

This clonotype came up many times. The J gene is TRBJ1-6, the V gene TRBV11-2; D not resolved. This CDR3 comprises 18 residues. CDR1 SGHAT and CDR2 FQNNGV come from the germline V gene. Trimming removed 5 bases at V and 0 bases at J, with 17 bases between. The CDR3 sequence is CASSHRPPRSSYNSPLHF. The CDR3 DNA follows: TGTGCCAGCAGCCACAGACCTCCCAGGAGCTCCTATAATTCACCCCTCCACTTT.

This clonotype was seen just once. This chain links TRBV6-1 with TRBJ2-3, with 7 positions matching TRBD1. Germline lookup yields CDR1 MNHNS and CDR2 SASEGT. The CDR3 runs to 14 residues. Germline trimming cut 7 bases from V and 0 bases from J; bases unmatched to any gene: 4. The CDR3 DNA reads TGTGCCAGCAAGAACAGGGGCAGCACAGATACGCAGTATTTT. It yields the protein CASKNRGSTDTQYF.

Many counts were recorded for this clonotype. The rearrangement joins TRBV7-8 to TRBJ2-5; D is uncertain. CDR1 is SGHVS, CDR2 FQNEAQ, per germline. V was shortened by 4 bases and J by 0 bases, with 15 bases between the two germline ends. The CDR3 contains 16 residues. The CDR3 nucleotides read TGTGCCAGCAGCTCCAAACGATGGAGAAACCAAGAGACCCAGTACTTC. Translating it yields CASSSKRWRNQETQYF.

The chain employs TRBV9 and TRBJ2-1; the D is unclear. The V gene lost 4 bases and the J gene lost 0 bases, with 14 bases spanning the gap. The germline CDR1 and CDR2 sequences are SGDLS and YYNGEE. This CDR3 spans 16 amino acids. DNA for the CDR3: TGTGCCAGCAGCCCTCACTCCGAGCCCTCCTACAATGAGCAGTTCTTC. Protein: CASSPHSEPSYNEQFF.

This clonotype came up many times. The chain couples TRBV6-1 to TRBJ1-5; D unresolved. The germline V gene encodes CDR1 MNHNS and CDR2 SASEGT. This CDR3 spans 11 amino acids. V was trimmed by 7 bases and J by 7 bases, leaving 8 bases between them. The CDR3 nucleotides are TGTGCCAGCAATGGCCCACAGCCCCAGCATTTT. As protein: CASNGPQPQHF.